There are a few counts of the clone carrying this T cell receptor (beta chain). Its specificity is not known. The data stem from a study of cytomegalovirus exposure and HLA in healthy donors. Study outcomes and limitations: After further analysis at a later stage, 16,951 TCR beta sequences were associated with HLA alleles at 0.05 false discovery rate. Researchers catalogued over 150 TCR beta chains as cytomegalovirus-associated. A later analysis linked a missense variant in DCLRE1C to the trimming of TCR beta V and J genes.

Trimming pared 0 bases from V and 0 bases from J, leaving 10 bases between. This CDR3 comprises 16 residues. CDR1 is MNHEY, CDR2 SVGAGI, per germline. Primers for the PCR totalled 60 Vbeta and 13 Jbeta. In the original analysis: A later analysis tallied roughly 77 million unique TCR beta chains, 10 million to 12 million of them shared. Sequencing was performed with immunoSEQ multiplex PCR; in TCRdb, only in-frame clones are kept and a portion is missing. V and J calls and clone size are those listed in that table; D and trimming were worked out from the DNA. This table holds about 160,000 clones, around 81% found once.

The sequenced material came from PBMCs. The genes are TRBV6-5 and TRBJ2-3, with D tentatively TRBD1 (5 bases). This TCR derives from a man aged 40-50 years in good health and CMV-seronegative. CDR3: CASSYSGRASTDTQYF. The CDR3 coding sequence is TGTGCCAGCAGTTACTCGGGCAGGGCTAGCACAGATACGCAGTATTTT.